Below, 25 T cell receptor beta chains from the same sample are listed, as sequenced in a study of blood T cell repertoires in COVID-19. Profiling relied on immunoSEQ multiplex PCR, and the TCRdb table lists in-frame clones only, not all of them. The profile shows about 75,000 clones, 80% to 95% of them singletons. The sample consisted of peripheral blood. The receptor set was obtained from a human donor in a cohort sampled during active COVID-19.

The chain uses TRBV6-4 and TRBJ2-3, with a weak D call TRBD2 (7 bases). Trimming left V 5 bases short and J 1 base short, with 16 bases between. The CDR3 spans 16 residues. Looked up from germline, CDR1 is MRHNA and CDR2 is SNTAGT. As DNA, the CDR3 is TGTGCCAGCAGTACCCGCGGGGGCTCCGGCACAGATACGCAGTATTTT. Amino acids: CASSTRGGSGTDTQYF.

The rearrangement uses TRBV23-1 and TRBJ1-1, with D perhaps matching TRBD1 (6 bases). TRBV23-1 is filed as an ORF, its function uncertain. The length of the CDR3 is 16 residues. The V end was cut by 0 bases, the J end by 8 bases, with 19 bases between. This CDR3 is CASSQSRGSARREAFF. DNA for the CDR3: TGCGCCAGCAGTCAATCGAGGGGGTCAGCCCGGCGGGAAGCTTTCTTT.

This chain joins TRBV10-2 and TRBJ1-1; TRBD1 matches at 9 bases. Germline V gene data show CDR1 as WSHSY and CDR2 as SAAADI. The CDR3 totals 15 residues. The J segment lost 4 bases and the V segment lost 2 bases, leaving 5 bases of the junction unmatched. The CDR3 loop is CASSEPRQGGTEAFF. CDR3 nucleotides: TGCGCCAGCAGTGAGCCAAGACAGGGGGGCACTGAAGCTTTCTTT.

V usage is TRBV7-2 and J usage is TRBJ1-1; D is unresolved. Germline values: CDR1 SGHTA, CDR2 FQGNSA. V lost 2 bases to trimming and J lost 1 base, with 8 bases between them. The CDR3 length is 14 residues. The CDR3 coding sequence is TGTGCCAGCAGCTTACGTCACGGGAACACTGAAGCTTTCTTT. Its translation: CASSLRHGNTEAFF.

The sample holds a few counts of this clone. The chain recombines TRBV27 with TRBJ1-1; D is undetermined. CDR3 length: 14 residues. V lost 5 bases, J lost 6 bases, and 16 bases lay in between. Germline CDR1 and CDR2: MNHEY and SMNVEV (reference sequence). CDR3 sequence: CASSPPGLPPEAFF. In nucleotides, the CDR3 is TGTGCCAGCAGTCCACCGGGTCTGCCCCCTGAAGCTTTCTTT.

The CDR3 region is CAISESRGGNGYTF. In DNA, the CDR3 is TGTGCCATCAGTGAGTCAAGAGGGGGCAATGGCTACACCTTC. The chain joins TRBV10-3 to TRBJ1-2, with 7 positions matching TRBD1. Trimming removed 0 bases from V and 6 bases from J; junction bases left unmatched: 4. The CDR3 length is 14 residues. The germline V gene has CDR1 ENHRY and CDR2 SYGVKD.

This chain links TRBV3-1 (or the pseudogene TRBV3-2) with TRBJ1-2; possible D gene TRBD1, 5 bases. This CDR3 has 14 amino acids. CDR1 is LGHDT and CDR2 is YNNKEL in the germline V gene (reference sequence). With 4 bases removed from V and 4 bases from J, the gap between germline ends came to 13 bases. Written as DNA, the CDR3 is TGTGCCAGCAGCCCAGGCAGGGAATCCTATGGCTACACCTTC. This sequence encodes CASSPGRESYGYTF.

The chain employs TRBV24-1 and TRBJ2-5; possible D gene TRBD2, 5 bases. V gave up 4 bases and J gave up 1 base, with 12 bases separating them. The CDR3 consists of 15 residues. Germline CDR1 KGHDR, CDR2 SFDVKD. The CDR3 loop reads CATSEGGRAQETQYF. CDR3 in DNA: TGTGCCACCAGTGAGGGCGGGCGGGCCCAAGAGACCCAGTACTTC.

The chain employs TRBV2 and TRBJ2-5, with 9 positions matching TRBD1. The CDR3 contains 14 residues. Per germline, CDR1 SNHLY and CDR2 FYNNEI. The trim removed 7 bases at V and 5 bases at J, leaving 8 bases unmatched. The CDR3: CASNRGPSGETQYF. As DNA, the CDR3 is TGTGCCAGCAACAGGGGGCCTAGTGGGGAGACCCAGTACTTC.

The CDR3 sequence is CASSSETGNYGYTF. In nucleotides, the CDR3 is TGTGCCAGCAGCAGCGAGACAGGGAACTATGGCTACACCTTC. The chain recombines TRBV5-4 with TRBJ1-2; TRBD1 aligns across 7 bases. Germline V gives CDR1 SGHNT, CDR2 YYREEE (reference sequence). The V gene end was trimmed by 4 bases and the J gene end by 2 bases; junction bases not matched to a gene: 5. CDR3 length: 14 residues.

This clone has only one observation. The V call is TRBV11-3, the J call TRBJ2-3; TRBD2 matches at 9 bases. The junction had 2 bases not matched to a gene; V was cut back by 7 bases and J by 0 bases. The CDR3 length is 14 residues. In germline, CDR1 is SGHNT, CDR2 YENEEA. The CDR3 DNA follows: TGTGCCAGCAAAGCGGGGGGAAGCACAGATACGCAGTATTTT. Translating gives CASKAGGSTDTQYF.

This clone was observed a handful of times. The V gene is TRBV2, the J gene TRBJ2-7, with no clear D. CDR3 size: 13 residues. Germline CDR1 and CDR2: SNHLY and FYNNEI. V dropped 7 bases and J dropped 3 bases, with 13 bases sitting between them. The CDR3 coding sequence is TGTGCCAGCAACCTCCAGCGAAACTACGAGCAGTACTTC. Translation: CASNLQRNYEQYF.

The chain carries TRBV15 and TRBJ1-4; D is uncertain. The CDR3 has 16 amino acids. The germline gives CDR1 LNHNV, CDR2 YYDKDF (reference sequence). V was shortened by 4 bases and J by 0 bases, with 12 bases between the two germline ends. The CDR3, as DNA: TGTGCCACCAGCATTCGCGTCGGAGCAACTAATGAAAAACTGTTTTTT. Its protein is CATSIRVGATNEKLFF.

This clone was observed a few times. The chain recombines TRBV9 with TRBJ1-4; 9 nucleotides line up with TRBD1. This CDR3 region has 16 residues. Germline assignment: CDR1 SGDLS and CDR2 YYNGEE. The V segment lost 7 bases and the J segment 10 bases; nucleotides outside the gene matches: 17. DNA for the CDR3: TGTGCCAGCCAACCGGGACAGGGTGGATCTGAGGGAAAACTGTTTTTT. Translation: CASQPGQGGSEGKLFF. The full variable domain, with the rest looked up from reference TRBV9 and TRBJ1-4, is DSGVTQTPKHLITATGQRVTLRCSPRSGDLSVYWYQQSLDQGLQFLIQYYNGEERAKGNILERFSAQQFPDLHSELNLSSLELGDSALYFCASQPGQGGSEGKLFFGSGTQLSVL.

This clone was picked up a small number of times. The rearrangement uses TRBV11-2 and TRBJ2-5; tentatively, D is TRBD1 (6 bases). In germline, CDR1 is SGHAT, CDR2 FQNNGV. V dropped 6 bases and J dropped 2 bases, with 13 bases sitting between them. This CDR3 contains 14 residues. The CDR3 loop reads CASSRQGRQETQYF. The CDR3 nucleotides read TGTGCCAGCAGTCGTCAGGGGCGGCAAGAGACCCAGTACTTC.

V and J are TRBV28 and TRBJ1-1, with 10 bases that match TRBD1. Germline V gene data show CDR1 as MDHEN and CDR2 as SYDVKM. The length of the CDR3 is 18 residues. The ends lost 5 bases at V and 1 base at J; junction bases unmatched: 13. CDR3 nucleotides: TGTGCCAGCAGTCAAATAGGGACAGGGGTCTCCGGGAACACTGAAGCTTTCTTT. It codes for CASSQIGTGVSGNTEAFF.

The chain recombines TRBV7-2 with TRBJ2-1; TRBD1 aligns across 7 bases. The V gene's germline CDR1 is SGHTA and CDR2 FQGNSA. The CDR3 loop spans 15 amino acids. V was clipped by 8 bases and J by 0 bases; unmatched bases: 7. The CDR3 coding sequence is TGTGCCAGCGCAACAGGGGCCAGCTCCTACAATGAGCAGTTCTTC. This gives the protein CASATGASSYNEQFF.

The gene calls are TRBV5-1 and TRBJ2-5; the D gene is possibly TRBD2 (5 bases). The ends were cut back, 0 bases at V and 5 bases at J, with 11 bases in the middle. The CDR3 covers 14 residues. Germline V gene lookup returns CDR1 SGHRS and CDR2 YFSETQ. CDR3 amino acids: CASSLGGFEETQYF. For the CDR3, the DNA is TGCGCCAGCAGCTTGGGAGGGTTCGAGGAGACCCAGTACTTC.

CDR3 amino acids: CASSSRQLGYGYTF. Here the CDR3 DNA reads TGTGCCAGCAGTTCCCGACAGTTGGGGTATGGCTACACCTTC. The J gene is TRBJ1-2, the V gene TRBV6-5; tentative D call: TRBD1 (5 bases). In germline, CDR1 is MNHEY, CDR2 SVGAGI. Between the trimmed V and J ends, which lost 4 bases and 5 bases, there was a span of 14 bases. CDR3 length: 14 amino acids.

The chain carries TRBV2 and TRBJ2-7, with D possibly matching TRBD2 (7 bases). Trimming left V 5 bases short and J 5 bases short, with 19 bases between. Germline V gene lookup returns CDR1 SNHLY and CDR2 FYNNEI. The CDR3 length is 15 residues. The CDR3 loop is CASSPFRGSGNEQYF. DNA of the CDR3: TGTGCCAGCAGTCCTTTCAGGGGCAGCGGGAACGAGCAGTACTTC.

The chain is built from TRBV5-1 and TRBJ2-5, with TRBD2 matching over 11 bases. This CDR3 region has 15 residues. V trimming: 4 bases; J trimming: 4 bases; junction bases outside the gene matches: 6. CDR1 and CDR2 from the germline V gene are SGHRS and YFSETQ. The CDR3 loop reads CASSPTSGGPETQYF. In nucleotides, the CDR3 is TGCGCCAGCAGCCCCACTAGCGGGGGACCAGAGACCCAGTACTTC. Full variable domain (remainder filled in from reference TRBV5-1 and TRBJ2-5): KAGVTQTPRYLIKTRGQQVTLSCSPISGHRSVSWYQQTPGQGLQFLFEYFSETQRNKGNFPGRFSGRQFSNSRSEMNVSTLELGDSALYLCASSPTSGGPETQYFGPGTRLLVL.

The V call is TRBV7-9, the J call TRBJ2-7; TRBD1 agrees at 8 bases. Per the germline V gene, CDR1 is SEHNR and CDR2 is FQNEAQ (reference sequence). Trimming removed 3 bases from V and 2 bases from J; junction bases left unmatched: 6. This CDR3 is built from 15 residues. CDR3 residues: CASSFGQGFTYEQYF. In DNA form, the CDR3 reads TGTGCCAGCAGCTTCGGACAGGGCTTCACCTACGAGCAGTACTTC.

The chain recombines TRBV19 with TRBJ1-2; TRBD1 might be the D (6 bases). The CDR3 spans 15 residues. V was shortened by 5 bases and J by 4 bases, with 17 bases between the two germline ends. The V gene's germline CDR1 is LNHDA and CDR2 SQIVND (reference sequence). CDR3 in amino acids: CASSPVSGGAYGYTF. The CDR3 coding sequence is TGTGCCAGTAGTCCCGTTTCGGGGGGCGCCTATGGCTACACCTTC. Filled out from reference TRBV19 and TRBJ1-2, the complete variable domain reads DGGITQSPKYLFRKEGQNVTLSCEQNLNHDAMYWYRQDPGQGLRLIYYSQIVNDFQKGDIAEGYSVSREKKESFPLTVTSAQKNPTAFYLCASSPVSGGAYGYTFGSGTRLTVV.

This clone was seen more than once but under ten times. The rearrangement uses TRBV11-2 and TRBJ2-7; D gene unclear. The CDR3 loop spans 12 amino acids. The germline CDR1 and CDR2 sequences are SGHAT and FQNNGV. V was cut by 3 bases and J by 3 bases, with 6 bases left in between. The CDR3 is CASSFYSYEQYF. The CDR3 DNA sequence: TGTGCCAGCAGCTTCTACAGCTACGAGCAGTACTTC.

This clone was seen only once. This chain links TRBV7-6 with TRBJ2-7; TRBD1 agrees at 9 bases. This CDR3 contains 14 residues. Germline V gene sequence: CDR1 SGHVS, CDR2 FNYEAQ. V shed 5 bases and J 6 bases; nucleotides not matched to a gene: 8. The CDR3 region has the DNA TGTGCCAGCAGCCGGACAGGGGTGATAGTCGAGCAGTACTTC. Amino acids: CASSRTGVIVEQYF.